The 29 T cell receptor beta chains in this list originate from one sample, sequenced in a study of shared clonotypes between healthy human individuals. The method was immunoSEQ multiplex PCR; TCRdb's version includes in-frame clones alone and lacks a portion of them. Found here are more than 850,000 clones, 78% of them singletons; the top ten hold approximately 0.5%. Sequencing used memory CD4+ T cells from PBMCs. Sample subset: CD45RA-negative fraction. The receptor source for this set is a man between 18 and 35 years old in good health. Some clones in this sample may be carry-over from other donors' samples.

The rearrangement joins TRBV6-5 to TRBJ2-1, with 10 bases that match TRBD2. Unmatched junction bases numbered 6, after V lost 5 bases and J lost 8 bases. The germline V gene encodes CDR1 MNHEY and CDR2 SVGAGI. This CDR3 is 14 amino acids long. The CDR3 here is CASSVAGGPHEQFF. The CDR3 DNA reads TGTGCCAGCAGTGTAGCGGGAGGTCCGCATGAGCAGTTCTTC.

This rearrangement joins TRBV7-9 to TRBJ1-4, with a tentative D call TRBD1 (5 bases). The length of the CDR3 is 15 residues. Germline assignment: CDR1 SEHNR and CDR2 FQNEAQ (reference sequence). With 5 bases removed from V and 6 bases from J, the gap between germline ends came to 16 bases. DNA of the CDR3: TGTGCCAGCAGCCCGTATTCTACAGGATATGAAAAACTGTTTTTT. This encodes CASSPYSTGYEKLFF. The full variable domain, its missing parts supplied by reference TRBV7-9 and TRBJ1-4, is DTGVSQNPRHKITKRGQNVTFRCDPISEHNRLYWYRQTLGQGPEFLTYFQNEAQLEKSRLLSDRFSAERPKGSFSTLEIQRTEQGDSAMYLCASSPYSTGYEKLFFGSGTQLSVL.

V usage is TRBV5-6 and J usage is TRBJ2-1, with 7 bases aligning to TRBD2. Unmatched junction bases numbered 14, after V lost 4 bases and J lost 7 bases. The CDR3 is made up of 16 amino acids. Germline CDR1 SGHDT, CDR2 YYEEEE. Written as DNA, the CDR3 is TGTGCCAGCAGCGCCTCAGCGGGAAGGTCTCGGAATGAGCAGTTCTTC. Translation gives CASSASAGRSRNEQFF. The full variable domain, completed using reference TRBV5-6 and TRBJ2-1, is DAGVTQSPTHLIKTRGQQVTLRCSPKSGHDTVSWYQQALGQGPQFIFQYYEEEERQRGNFPDRFSGHQFPNYSSELNVNALLLGDSALYLCASSASAGRSRNEQFFGPGTRLTVL.

In this sample, this clone turned up a few times. The rearrangement links TRBV4-2 to TRBJ2-5; TRBD2 agrees at 7 bases. Germline assignment: CDR1 LGHNA and CDR2 YNFKEQ. This CDR3 has 17 residues. V gave up 1 base and J gave up 4 bases; unmatched junction bases: 12. Here the CDR3 reads CASSQGGGGSSGETQYF. The CDR3 bases are TGTGCCAGCAGCCAAGGGGGGGGTGGCTCCAGTGGAGAGACCCAGTACTTC.

As concerns this clone: Other DNA sequences from this sample encode an identical CDR3 as well. V is TRBV6-1 and J is TRBJ2-7; D is tentatively TRBD1 or TRBD2 (5 bases each). CDR1 and CDR2 from the germline V gene are MNHNS and SASEGT. V gave up 6 bases and J gave up 0 bases, with 12 bases separating them. The CDR3 covers 14 residues. CDR3 in amino acids: CASSDRDPSYEQYF. In DNA, the CDR3 is TGTGCCAGCAGCGACCGGGACCCCTCCTACGAGCAGTACTTC.

The chain couples TRBV7-2 to TRBJ1-1, with TRBD1 identical over 7 bases. CDR1 is SGHTA and CDR2 is FQGNSA in the germline V gene. With 3 bases clipped from V and 3 bases from J, the junction kept 4 bases outside the gene matches. This CDR3 has 14 amino acids. The CDR3 here is CASSLYGTDTEAFF. CDR3 bases: TGTGCCAGCAGCTTGTACGGGACAGACACTGAAGCTTTCTTT.

The rearrangement joins TRBV10-2 to TRBJ1-5; D not resolved. The ends were cut back, 3 bases at V and 7 bases at J, with 13 bases in the middle. Germline lookup yields CDR1 WSHSY and CDR2 SAAADI. This CDR3 region has 14 residues. CDR3 nucleotides: TGCGCCAGCAGTGACCCGATTGTAGGGCAGCCCCAGCATTTT. Amino acid sequence: CASSDPIVGQPQHF.

The gene calls are TRBV5-4 and TRBJ2-5; TRBD2 agrees at 15 bases. Germline CDR1 reads SGHNT; CDR2 reads YYREEE (reference sequence). The length of the CDR3 is 16 residues. Trimming cost V 4 bases and J 5 bases; bases outside gene matches: 6. The DNA for the CDR3 is TGTGCCAGCAGCAGGACTAGCGGGAGGGCAGGGGAGACCCAGTACTTC. It is translated as CASSRTSGRAGETQYF.

The chain employs TRBV6-6 and TRBJ2-1; D may be TRBD1 or TRBD2 (5 bases each). This CDR3 is built from 13 residues. Germline CDR1 MNHNY, CDR2 SVGAGI (reference sequence). V was shortened by 1 base and J by 7 bases, with 8 bases between the two germline ends. The CDR3 DNA is TGTGCCAGCAGTTACTATGGGGGTAATGAGCAGTTCTTC. Its protein is CASSYYGGNEQFF.

CDR3 DNA: TGTGCCAGCAGCGTAGTGGCAGGTAGTGGGACTGAAGCTTTCTTT. Translated: CASSVVAGSGTEAFF. J is TRBJ1-1 and V is TRBV9; D ambiguous. Germline CDR1 reads SGDLS; CDR2 reads YYNGEE. Trimming took off 0 bases at V and 5 bases at J, with 14 bases between the two ends. The CDR3 is 15 residues long.

V and J are TRBV5-6 and TRBJ2-3, with D perhaps matching TRBD1 (5 bases). CDR3 length: 16 amino acids. V was pared by 0 bases and J by 1 base, with 12 bases between. Per germline, CDR1 SGHDT and CDR2 YYEEEE. CDR3 sequence (DNA): TGTGCCAGCAGCTTGGTTTCAGGGTCAGGCACAGATACGCAGTATTTT. It specifies CASSLVSGSGTDTQYF.

A single count supports this clone. The V and J genes are TRBV19 and TRBJ2-1; 9 positions match TRBD2. From germline, CDR1 is LNHDA and CDR2 SQIVND (reference sequence). The trim removed 7 bases at V and 1 base at J, leaving 5 bases unmatched. The CDR3 length is 15 residues. In DNA, the CDR3 is TGTGCCAGTACTGGACTAGCGAAATCCTACAATGAGCAGTTCTTC. Its protein product is CASTGLAKSYNEQFF.

In regard to this clone: The identical CDR3 is also encoded by other nucleotide sequences in the sample. The chain joins TRBV19 to TRBJ1-3, with unresolved D. The germline V gene encodes CDR1 LNHDA and CDR2 SQIVND (reference sequence). V dropped 3 bases and J dropped 7 bases, with 10 bases sitting between them. The CDR3 loop spans 13 amino acids. The CDR3 here is CASSIRAGNTIYF. In nucleotides, the CDR3 is TGTGCCAGTAGTATCCGTGCCGGGAACACCATATATTTT.

This chain joins TRBV5-4 and TRBJ2-3, with TRBD2 matching over 7 bases. Per germline, CDR1 SGHNT and CDR2 YYREEE (reference sequence). Trimming cost V 4 bases and J 0 bases; bases outside gene matches: 5. This CDR3 comprises 15 residues. The DNA for the CDR3 is TGTGCCAGCAGCCTGACTAGCCGTAGCACAGATACGCAGTATTTT. As protein: CASSLTSRSTDTQYF.

A single count supports this clone. The rearrangement uses TRBV6-6 and TRBJ1-5; 8 bases agree with TRBD1. V dropped 2 bases and J dropped 7; count of bases not matched to a gene: 7. This CDR3 has 15 amino acids. Germline loops: CDR1 MNHNY, CDR2 SVGAGI (reference sequence). This chain's CDR3 is CASSYVRGLRQPQHF. As DNA, the CDR3 is TGTGCCAGCAGTTACGTCAGGGGGCTGCGGCAGCCCCAGCATTTT.

This clone has a single count. The chain combines TRBV5-1 with TRBJ2-5, with D hard to call. The V gene's germline CDR1 is SGHRS and CDR2 YFSETQ. Trimming cost V 2 bases and J 2 bases, with 13 bases left between them. The CDR3 is 15 amino acids. CDR3 nucleotide sequence: TGCGCCAGCAGCTTTCTGACGGTCGTGCAAGAGACCCAGTACTTC. This sequence encodes CASSFLTVVQETQYF.

This sequence joins TRBV19 and TRBJ2-7; D assignment may be TRBD1 or TRBD2 (5 bases each). Germline loops: CDR1 LNHDA, CDR2 SQIVND (reference sequence). V shed 4 bases and J shed 9 bases, with 16 bases lying between them. The CDR3 extends over 13 amino acids. In DNA, the CDR3 is TGTGCCAGTAGTACTCGGGACGGTCTAGGGCAGTACTTC. Translated: CASSTRDGLGQYF.

The rearrangement links TRBV5-1 to TRBJ2-3; TRBD2 might be the D (6 bases). V gave up 3 bases and J gave up 4 bases, with 12 bases separating them. CDR3 size: 14 residues. Germline assignment: CDR1 SGHRS and CDR2 YFSETQ. This CDR3 reads CASSWGESSDTQYF. CDR3 DNA: TGCGCCAGCAGCTGGGGGGAGTCCTCAGATACGCAGTATTTT.

This clone is medium-sized in the sample. The chain is built from TRBV7-9 and TRBJ2-1; 11 bases are shared with TRBD2. Germline assignment: CDR1 SEHNR and CDR2 FQNEAQ (reference sequence). The CDR3 is made up of 15 amino acids. The V and J ends lost 5 bases and 6 bases, in that order; junction bases with no gene match: 6. The CDR3 coding sequence is TGTGCCAGCAGCAAGCCCGGGACTAGCGGCAATGAGCAGTTCTTC. Protein product: CASSKPGTSGNEQFF.

This clone was observed a handful of times. The chain uses TRBV7-2 and TRBJ1-1; tentatively, D is TRBD1 (5 bases). The CDR3 totals 13 residues. The V gene's germline CDR1 is SGHTA and CDR2 FQGNSA. V gave up 5 bases and J gave up 1 base, with 8 bases separating them. The CDR3 region has the DNA TGTGCCAGCAGCCGGGACCCGAACACTGAAGCTTTCTTT. Amino acid sequence: CASSRDPNTEAFF. Full variable domain (outside the CDR3, taken from reference TRBV7-2 and TRBJ1-1): GAGVSQSPSNKVTEKGKDVELRCDPISGHTALYWYRQSLGQGLEFLIYFQGNSAPDKSGLPSDRFSAERTGGSVSTLTIQRTQQEDSAVYLCASSRDPNTEAFFGQGTRLTVV.

This clone was picked up many times. In nucleotides, the CDR3 is TGTGCCAGCAGCCTTCCGCACGAGGACGAGCAGTACTTC. As protein: CASSLPHEDEQYF. The rearrangement joins TRBV28 to TRBJ2-7; D is ambiguous. Trimming cost V 6 bases and J 5 bases, with 14 bases left between them. The CDR3 length is 13 residues. The germline V gene encodes CDR1 MDHEN and CDR2 SYDVKM.

This chain joins TRBV28 and TRBJ2-3, with TRBD2 matching over 9 bases. The CDR3 loop spans 14 amino acids. V lost 6 bases and J lost 2; bases outside the gene matches: 3. Per the germline V gene, CDR1 is MDHEN and CDR2 is SYDVKM. The CDR3 protein is CASSTSGSTDTQYF. CDR3 nucleotides: TGTGCCAGCAGCACTAGCGGGTCCACAGATACGCAGTATTTT.

Here the CDR3 reads CASRGGVLMYEQYF. The CDR3, as DNA: TGTGCCAGCAGGGGGGGGGTTTTAATGTACGAGCAGTACTTC. The rearrangement uses TRBV28 and TRBJ2-7; 7 bases map to TRBD2. The germline V gene has CDR1 MDHEN and CDR2 SYDVKM. The CDR3 extends over 14 amino acids. Germline trimming cut 6 bases from V and 4 bases from J; bases unmatched to any gene: 9.

V and J are TRBV4-2 and TRBJ1-1, with 7 bases lining up with TRBD1. Looked up from germline, CDR1 is LGHNA and CDR2 is YNFKEQ. Unmatched junction bases numbered 9, after V lost 4 bases and J lost 1 base. This CDR3 contains 16 residues. CDR3 sequence reads: CASSPAAPGGNTEAFF. CDR3 nucleotides: TGTGCCAGCAGCCCCGCCGCGCCAGGGGGGAACACTGAAGCTTTCTTT.

The chain has TRBV28 and TRBJ2-7; maybe TRBD1 (5 bases). Germline CDR1 MDHEN, CDR2 SYDVKM. V dropped 2 bases and J dropped 7 bases, with 24 bases sitting between them. CDR3 size: 17 residues. CDR3 residues: CASSLGSGWAQGTEQYF. The CDR3 nucleotides read TGTGCCAGCAGTTTAGGATCCGGGTGGGCGCAGGGAACAGAGCAGTACTTC.

The chain couples TRBV5-1 to TRBJ1-3, with D tentatively TRBD1 (6 bases). Trimming took off 0 bases at V and 0 bases at J, with 10 bases between the two ends. CDR1 and CDR2 (germline): SGHRS, YFSETQ. CDR3 length equals 16 residues. The CDR3 spells CASSLEGGHSGNTIYF. The DNA for the CDR3 is TGCGCCAGCAGCTTGGAGGGGGGCCACTCTGGAAACACCATATATTTT.

There are a few counts of this clone. This rearrangement joins TRBV7-2 to TRBJ1-2; D perhaps matches TRBD1 (6 bases). Germline V gene lookup returns CDR1 SGHTA and CDR2 FQGNSA. The length of the CDR3 is 16 residues. Trimming shortened V by 6 bases and J by 4 bases, and 21 bases separated the two germline ends. Written as DNA, the CDR3 is TGTGCCAGCAGTTACACGGGCGGCAGGGGAGGCTATGGCTACACCTTC. Its translation is CASSYTGGRGGYGYTF. Drawing the rest from reference TRBV7-2 and TRBJ1-2, the complete variable domain is GAGVSQSPSNKVTEKGKDVELRCDPISGHTALYWYRQSLGQGLEFLIYFQGNSAPDKSGLPSDRFSAERTGGSVSTLTIQRTQQEDSAVYLCASSYTGGRGGYGYTFGSGTRLTVV.

This rearrangement joins TRBV11-3 to TRBJ2-2; D may be TRBD2 (6 bases). The CDR3 contains 14 residues. Looked up from germline, CDR1 is SGHNT and CDR2 is YENEEA. The V end was cut by 3 bases, the J end by 4 bases, with 9 bases between. The CDR3 DNA reads as TGTGCCAGCAGCTTGGGGACTTCCACCGGGGAGCTGTTTTTT. Amino acid sequence: CASSLGTSTGELFF.

As regards this clone: In the same sample, other DNA sequences code for this CDR3. The V gene is TRBV28, the J gene TRBJ2-6; D is ambiguous. Germline V CDR1 and CDR2: MDHEN, SYDVKM. V was pared by 4 bases and J by 0 bases, with 7 bases between. The CDR3 runs to 15 residues. The CDR3 sequence: CASSSAGSGANVLTF. In nucleotides, the CDR3 is TGTGCCAGCAGTTCTGCCGGCTCTGGGGCCAACGTCCTGACTTTC.